This T cell receptor beta chain was recovered during a study of Ad26.COV2.S vaccination and SARS-CoV-2 variants. Across the study: Dosing was one shot or two shots 56 days apart.

TCRdb's table, derived via immunoSEQ multiplex PCR, lists solely in-frame clones and lacks some. The sample holds 300,000 to 400,000 clones; 86% are singletons and the top ten take about 10%. Treatment reported: approximately 18 received Ad26.COV2.S at low or high dose, single or two shots; 5 received placebo; per-sample allocation not given. Samples were taken on day 63 after the first vaccine or placebo injection. The administered vaccine (an Ad26 vector) expressed Wuhan-strain SARS-CoV-2 spike. CDR1 SEHNR and CDR2 FQNEAQ come from the germline V gene (reference sequence). The CDR3 extends over 17 amino acids. With 5 bases clipped from V and 0 bases from J, the junction kept 10 bases outside the gene matches.

The sequences come from peripheral blood, collected in a trial of Ad26.COV2.S vaccine versus placebo. The receptor was isolated from a person aged 18-60 years who received the Ad26.COV2.S COVID-19 vaccine or a placebo. The chain recombines TRBV7-9 with TRBJ2-7, with TRBD1 matching 10 bases. The CDR3: CASSTRDRGIASYEQYF. CDR3 nucleotide sequence: TGTGCCAGCAGCACCCGGGACAGGGGTATAGCCTCCTACGAGCAGTACTTC.